These T cell receptor beta chains were read from a single sample in a study of tissue T cells after allogeneic stem cell transplantation. Clones were sequenced by immunoSEQ multiplex PCR, and TCRdb holds only the in-frame ones, with some missing. The sample includes 26,000 or so clones, about 90% of them seen just once. The input for sequencing was blood, taken before transplantation. Every receptor here comes from a male donor older than 55 who later had graft-versus-host disease after an allogeneic stem cell transplant. CDR3s include the opening cysteine and the closing phenylalanine or tryptophan. The D gene is left open where the match is weak. For some rows the clone size is stated as once, few or many, or as a class when expanded; others skip it.

d_call j_call clone_size v_call cdr3_aa cdr3_nt
. TRBJ1-1 . TRBV6-1 CASSERVGNTEAFF TGTGCCAGCAGTGAGAGGGTTGGTAACACTGAAGCTTTCTTT
. TRBJ1-3 . TRBV5-1 CASSLAPAGTPGGNTIYF TGCGCCAGCAGCTTGGCCCCCGCAGGAACCCCCGGAGGAAACACCATATATTTT
. TRBJ1-4 . TRBV3-1/TRBV3-2 CASSPGPTTNEKLFF TGTGCCAGCAGCCCCGGGCCTACAACTAATGAAAAACTGTTTTTT
. TRBJ1-6 few TRBV24-1 CATRDSTGNSPLHF TGTGCCACCAGGGACAGTACGGGTAATTCACCCCTCCACTTT
TRBD1 TRBJ1-6 few TRBV7-2 CASSQGAYNSPLHF TGTGCCAGCAGCCAGGGGGCTTATAATTCACCCCTCCACTTT
. TRBJ2-2 . TRBV7-2 CASSSFKGGANTGELFF TGTGCCAGCAGCTCCTTCAAGGGGGGAGCAAACACCGGGGAGCTGTTTTTT
. TRBJ1-5 few TRBV20-1 CSAVDSQPQHF TGCAGTGCGGTCGACAGTCAGCCCCAGCATTTT
. TRBJ1-3 . TRBV5-4 CASSLEGVPGNTIYF TGTGCCAGCAGCTTGGAAGGGGTCCCTGGAAACACCATATATTTT
TRBD2 TRBJ2-3 . TRBV6-5 CASSSGQRGSTDTQYF TGTGCCAGCAGTTCAGGCCAGCGGGGGAGCACAGATACGCAGTATTTT
TRBD2 TRBJ2-6 . TRBV6-2/TRBV6-3 CASSNGRYRSGANVLTF TGTGCCAGCAGTAACGGGAGGTACCGGTCTGGGGCCAACGTCCTGACTTTC
TRBD2 TRBJ2-2 . TRBV19 CASNPAGGFTGELFF TGTGCCAGTAACCCAGCGGGGGGATTCACCGGGGAGCTGTTTTTT
TRBD2 TRBJ2-5 . TRBV27 CASSLYWLAGLSQETQYF TGTGCCAGCAGTTTATATTGGCTAGCGGGGCTAAGTCAAGAGACCCAGTACTTC
. TRBJ1-1 . TRBV7-8 CASSPDPGTEAFF TGTGCCAGCAGCCCAGACCCGGGGACTGAAGCTTTCTTT
. TRBJ2-3 . TRBV5-1 CASSVGMYTQYF TGCGCCAGCAGCGTGGGGATGTATACGCAGTATTTT
TRBD1 TRBJ2-3 . TRBV20-1 CSPLGGDTQYF TGCAGCCCCCTAGGGGGCGATACGCAGTATTTT
. TRBJ2-5 . TRBV7-9 CASSLVLSSVLGTGETQYF TGTGCCAGCAGCTTAGTTCTCAGTTCTGTGCTCGGGACTGGTGAGACCCAGTACTTC
. TRBJ1-1 . TRBV18 CASSPTYTEAFF TGTGCCAGCTCACCGACTTACACTGAAGCTTTCTTT
. TRBJ1-2 . TRBV19 CASRQGGLNYGYTF TGTGCCAGTAGGCAGGGTGGACTTAACTATGGCTACACCTTC
TRBD1 TRBJ1-2 . TRBV6-6 CASRTGTGGYYGYTF TGTGCCAGCAGAACCGGGACAGGGGGCTACTATGGCTACACCTTC
. TRBJ2-7 . TRBV11-3 CASSVSGGKTYEQYF TGTGCCAGCAGCGTCAGCGGAGGGAAAACCTACGAGCAGTACTTC
TRBD1 TRBJ2-5 . TRBV6-5 CASSYSGTGGGETQYF TGTGCCAGCAGTTACTCGGGGACAGGCGGTGGGGAGACCCAGTACTTC
. TRBJ1-4 . TRBV5-8 CASSHGQSTTNEKLFF TGTGCCAGCAGTCACGGACAGAGCACAACTAATGAAAAACTGTTTTTT
TRBD1 TRBJ1-1 . TRBV15 CATSRPDRGLNTEAFF TGTGCCACCAGCAGACCAGACAGGGGCTTGAACACTGAAGCTTTCTTT
TRBD1 TRBJ1-2 . TRBV29-1 CSVLQGAAYGYTF TGCAGCGTCCTACAGGGGGCCGCCTATGGCTACACCTTC
. TRBJ1-1 few TRBV30 CAWSPVWGTEAFF TGTGCCTGGAGTCCCGTGTGGGGGACTGAAGCTTTCTTT
TRBD1 TRBJ1-4 . TRBV10-3 CAITPPGQGINEKLFF TGTGCCATCACCCCTCCGGGACAGGGAATAAATGAAAAACTGTTTTTT
. TRBJ2-4 . TRBV10-2 CASSESVAKNIQYF TGCGCCAGCAGTGAGTCGGTAGCCAAAAACATTCAGTACTTC
TRBD2 TRBJ2-2 once TRBV5-1 CASSLAREGGELFF TGCGCCAGCAGCTTGGCCAGGGAGGGCGGGGAGCTGTTTTTT
. TRBJ1-5 . TRBV27 CASSLLGNQPQHF TGTGCCAGCAGTTTGTTGGGCAATCAGCCCCAGCATTTT
. TRBJ1-1 . TRBV19 CASSIASAPASTEAFF TGTGCCAGTAGTATAGCCTCCGCCCCCGCCTCCACTGAAGCTTTCTTT
. TRBJ2-5 few TRBV4-2 CASSPGEGRGRTQYF TGTGCCAGCAGCCCCGGAGAGGGGCGCGGACGCACCCAGTACTTC
. TRBJ1-4 . TRBV2 CASTEDTPTNEKLFF TGTGCCAGCACTGAGGACACTCCAACTAATGAAAAACTGTTTTTT
. TRBJ1-1 few TRBV5-1 CASSMLQTNTEAFF TGCGCCAGCAGTATGTTACAGACTAACACTGAAGCTTTCTTT
TRBD2 TRBJ2-2 . TRBV18 CASSPLPLTSGVTGELFF TGTGCCAGCTCACCACTTCCCCTGACTAGCGGGGTCACCGGGGAGCTGTTTTTT
. TRBJ2-3 . TRBV3-1/TRBV3-2 CASSQDPFTDTQYF TGTGCCAGCAGCCAAGATCCCTTCACAGATACGCAGTATTTT